This passage covers 30 T cell receptor beta chains from one sample sequenced in a study of blood T cell repertoires in COVID-19. Generated by immunoSEQ multiplex PCR, the TCRdb table keeps only in-frame clones and is missing some. Of around 21,000 clones listed, approximately 90% are singletons. The sequencing input was peripheral blood. These receptors were taken from a woman older than 75 with active COVID-19.

The V and J genes are TRBV7-9 and TRBJ2-5, with TRBD2 matching over 13 bases. Germline V gives CDR1 SEHNR, CDR2 FQNEAQ (reference sequence). This CDR3 contains 16 residues. Unmatched junction bases numbered 10, after V lost 7 bases and J lost 5 bases. The CDR3 sequence is CASTPRTSGGSETQYF. DNA of the CDR3: TGTGCCAGCACCCCCCGGACTAGCGGGGGATCGGAGACCCAGTACTTC. The full variable domain, with the rest looked up from reference TRBV7-9 and TRBJ2-5, is DTGVSQNPRHKITKRGQNVTFRCDPISEHNRLYWYRQTLGQGPEFLTYFQNEAQLEKSRLLSDRFSAERPKGSFSTLEIQRTEQGDSAMYLCASTPRTSGGSETQYFGPGTRLLVL.

The rearrangement joins TRBV5-4 to TRBJ1-1, with D possibly being TRBD1 (6 bases). There are 14 residues in the CDR3. CDR1 and CDR2 from the germline V gene are SGHNT and YYREEE (reference sequence). The V end lost 2 bases, the J end lost 3 bases, and 11 bases lay between the germline ends. CDR3 DNA: TGTGCCAGCAGCTTAACAGGGAGGGACACTGAAGCTTTCTTT. Its translation is CASSLTGRDTEAFF.

The genes are TRBV19 and TRBJ2-5; tentatively, D is TRBD1 (5 bases). V lost 6 bases to trimming and J lost 1 base, with 12 bases between them. The CDR3 is 14 amino acids. Germline lookup yields CDR1 LNHDA and CDR2 SQIVND (reference sequence). CDR3 in amino acids: CASSPLTAQETQYF. CDR3 DNA: TGTGCCAGTAGCCCGTTGACAGCCCAAGAGACCCAGTACTTC.

V gene TRBV3-1 (or the pseudogene TRBV3-2) combines with J gene TRBJ2-7; 8 bases align to TRBD1. Unmatched junction bases numbered 9, after V lost 4 bases and J lost 4 bases. The CDR3 length is 15 residues. Germline CDR1 LGHDT, CDR2 YNNKEL (reference sequence). CDR3 residues: CASSPGTGIYYEQYF. The DNA for the CDR3 is TGTGCCAGCAGCCCTGGGACAGGAATCTATTACGAGCAGTACTTC.

This clone was seen a handful of times. The V and J genes are TRBV24-1 and TRBJ1-4; D unclear. V lost 8 bases and J 10 bases, leaving 16 bases between the germline ends. This CDR3 region has 13 residues. The germline V gene has CDR1 KGHDR and CDR2 SFDVKD. The CDR3 here is CATMGPPSRKLFF. As DNA, the CDR3 is TGTGCCACCATGGGCCCGCCGTCCCGAAAACTGTTTTTT.

This chain connects TRBV9 to TRBJ1-6; D is perhaps TRBD1 (5 bases). Germline CDR1 and CDR2: SGDLS and YYNGEE. This CDR3 spans 14 amino acids. The V end was cut by 0 bases, the J end by 8 bases, with 9 bases between. CDR3 sequence reads: CASSVAGFDSPLHF. The DNA for the CDR3 is TGTGCCAGCAGCGTAGCAGGGTTTGATTCACCCCTCCACTTT.

A single count supports this clone. The chain carries TRBV7-8 and TRBJ1-2; the match to TRBD1 covers 8 bases. Germline V CDR1 and CDR2: SGHVS, FQNEAQ. V gave up 5 bases and J gave up 0 bases; unmatched junction bases: 5. The CDR3 has 15 amino acids. CDR3 sequence reads: CASSPYRGTNYGYTF. Written as DNA, the CDR3 is TGTGCCAGCAGCCCCTACAGGGGGACTAACTATGGCTACACCTTC. Variable domain in full (rest from reference TRBV7-8 and TRBJ1-2): GAGVSQSPRYKVAKRGQDVALRCDPISGHVSLFWYQQALGQGPEFLTYFQNEAQLDKSGLPSDRFFAERPEGSVSTLKIQRTQQEDSAVYLCASSPYRGTNYGYTFGSGTRLTVV.

The J gene is TRBJ2-1, the V gene TRBV12-3 or TRBV12-4, with 8 bases that match TRBD2. The V segment lost 10 bases and the J segment 5 bases; nucleotides outside the gene matches: 4. This CDR3 spans 12 amino acids. The DNA for the CDR3 is TGTGCCACTCGGGGGGGTAACAATGAGCAGTTCTTC. Protein sequence: CATRGGNNEQFF.

V gene TRBV13 combines with J gene TRBJ1-3; no reliable D call. The CDR3 contains 12 residues. The V end lost 5 bases, the J end lost 11 bases, and 13 bases lay between the germline ends. Germline V lookup: CDR1 PRHDT, CDR2 FYEKMQ (reference sequence). CDR3 in DNA: TGTGCCAGCAGCCCCGGGCGGGAGTCCATATATTTT. Residues: CASSPGRESIYF.

The chain joins TRBV4-1 to TRBJ1-1; TRBD1 is a possible D gene (5 bases). Germline V gene data show CDR1 as MGHRA and CDR2 as YSYEKL. V shed 0 bases and J shed 3 bases, with 5 bases lying between them. There are 13 residues in the CDR3. This CDR3 is CASSQEGDTEAFF. The CDR3 DNA reads as TGCGCCAGCAGCCAAGAAGGGGACACTGAAGCTTTCTTT.

V is TRBV18 and J is TRBJ1-1, with a tentative D call TRBD1 (5 bases). This CDR3 has 12 amino acids. V lost 2 bases, J lost 10 bases, and 11 bases lay in between. Germline V gene data show CDR1 as KGHSH and CDR2 as LQKENI. Here the CDR3 DNA reads TGTGCCAGCTCACCAGGGCTCGGGGGAGCTTTCTTT. Translating it yields CASSPGLGGAFF.

This clone was seen a few times. The chain joins TRBV5-6 to TRBJ1-1; maybe TRBD1 (6 bases). The CDR3 contains 14 residues. In germline, CDR1 is SGHDT, CDR2 YYEEEE. V was cut by 4 bases and J by 2 bases, with 12 bases left in between. CDR3 loop: CASSIGQFNTEAFF. As DNA, the CDR3 is TGTGCCAGCAGCATAGGACAGTTTAACACTGAAGCTTTCTTT.

V is TRBV9 and J is TRBJ2-3; tentatively, D is TRBD2 (6 bases). Between the trimmed V and J ends, which lost 0 bases and 2 bases, there was a span of 10 bases. The CDR3 sequence is 15 residues long. Per the germline V gene, CDR1 is SGDLS and CDR2 is YYNGEE. The CDR3 DNA reads TGTGCCAGCAGCGTAGGTGGGGGGAACACAGATACGCAGTATTTT. As protein: CASSVGGGNTDTQYF.

The chain combines TRBV7-3 with TRBJ1-2; 8 nucleotides agree with TRBD1. The V gene's germline CDR1 is SGHTA and CDR2 FQGTGA. This CDR3 spans 15 amino acids. V lost 5 bases, J lost 3 bases, and 8 bases stayed unmatched. CDR3 in amino acids: CASSLPPQGDYGYTF. DNA of the CDR3: TGTGCCAGCAGCCTCCCGCCACAGGGGGACTATGGCTACACCTTC.

The chain carries TRBV2 and TRBJ2-6; a weak D match, TRBD2 (5 bases). The V gene's germline CDR1 is SNHLY and CDR2 FYNNEI. The V gene lost 4 bases and the J gene lost 0 bases, with 13 bases spanning the gap. This CDR3 has 17 residues. The CDR3 nucleotides read TGTGCCAGCAGTGGAGGGCTGGGGTACTCTGGGGCCAACGTCCTGACTTTC. Protein: CASSGGLGYSGANVLTF. The whole variable domain, remainder taken from reference TRBV2 and TRBJ2-6, is EPEVTQTPSHQVTQMGQEVILRCVPISNHLYFYWYRQILGQKVEFLVSFYNNEISEKSEIFDDQFSVERPDGSNFTLKIRSTKLEDSAMYFCASSGGLGYSGANVLTFGAGSRLTVL.

This clone was seen more than once but under ten times. The rearrangement joins TRBV19 to TRBJ2-7; D call uncertain. The germline CDR1 and CDR2 sequences are LNHDA and SQIVND (reference sequence). Trimming took off 3 bases at V and 2 bases at J, with 8 bases between the two ends. CDR3 size: 13 residues. The CDR3 region has the DNA TGTGCCAGTAGTATTGGCCCCGCCTACGAGCAGTACTTC. Protein: CASSIGPAYEQYF.

CDR3 in amino acids: CASSDGQGAYGYTF. The CDR3 DNA reads TGTGCCAGCAGCGATGGACAGGGGGCCTATGGCTACACCTTC. The chain carries TRBV21-1 and TRBJ1-2; the table's D call, TRBD1, has no DNA check behind it. TRBV21-1 is designated a pseudogene. This CDR3 region has 14 residues.

The rearrangement uses TRBV19 and TRBJ2-5; tentative D call: TRBD2 (7 bases). Trimming shortened V by 4 bases and J by 4 bases, and 10 bases separated the two germline ends. The CDR3 sequence is 13 residues long. Looked up from germline, CDR1 is LNHDA and CDR2 is SQIVND (reference sequence). CDR3 in DNA: TGTGCCAGTAGTAGGGGAGGGGGAGAGACCCAGTACTTC. It is translated as CASSRGGGETQYF. Filled out from reference TRBV19 and TRBJ2-5, the complete variable domain reads DGGITQSPKYLFRKEGQNVTLSCEQNLNHDAMYWYRQDPGQGLRLIYYSQIVNDFQKGDIAEGYSVSREKKESFPLTVTSAQKNPTAFYLCASSRGGGETQYFGPGTRLLVL.

This chain links TRBV19 with TRBJ1-1, with 8 bases identical to TRBD1. CDR3 length: 14 residues. Looked up from germline, CDR1 is LNHDA and CDR2 is SQIVND (reference sequence). The J segment lost 1 base and the V segment lost 7 bases, leaving 5 bases of the junction unmatched. Here the CDR3 DNA reads TGTGCCAGTACTCTTGGGACAGGGAACACTGAAGCTTTCTTT. Translated: CASTLGTGNTEAFF. Together with reference TRBV19 and TRBJ1-1, the CDR3 gives the full variable domain: DGGITQSPKYLFRKEGQNVTLSCEQNLNHDAMYWYRQDPGQGLRLIYYSQIVNDFQKGDIAEGYSVSREKKESFPLTVTSAQKNPTAFYLCASTLGTGNTEAFFGQGTRLTVV.

The chain employs TRBV7-3 and TRBJ2-1, with TRBD1 identical over 7 bases. The V gene end was trimmed by 4 bases and the J gene end by 6 bases; junction bases not matched to a gene: 12. The CDR3 consists of 16 residues. Germline CDR1 reads SGHTA; CDR2 reads FQGTGA. As DNA, the CDR3 is TGTGCCAGCAGCTCAACCCAGACAGGGAGAGGCAATGAGCAGTTCTTC. It specifies CASSSTQTGRGNEQFF.

The rearrangement uses TRBV18 and TRBJ1-3, with D maybe TRBD1 (5 bases). This CDR3 comprises 15 residues. The V and J ends lost 3 bases and 3 bases respectively, with 12 bases between them. Germline values: CDR1 KGHSH, CDR2 LQKENI. This CDR3 reads CASSPPGSGGNTIYF. The CDR3 nucleotides are TGTGCCAGCTCACCGCCAGGGTCGGGTGGAAACACCATATATTTT.

This rearrangement joins TRBV2 to TRBJ2-1, with a tentative D call TRBD2 (5 bases). This CDR3 is 14 amino acids long. The V gene's germline CDR1 is SNHLY and CDR2 FYNNEI. V was pared by 4 bases and J by 5 bases, with 12 bases between. CDR3 sequence reads: CASSVNLGNNEQFF. CDR3 in DNA: TGTGCCAGCAGTGTTAATCTCGGGAACAATGAGCAGTTCTTC. The whole variable domain, filled in from reference TRBV2 and TRBJ2-1, reads EPEVTQTPSHQVTQMGQEVILRCVPISNHLYFYWYRQILGQKVEFLVSFYNNEISEKSEIFDDQFSVERPDGSNFTLKIRSTKLEDSAMYFCASSVNLGNNEQFFGPGTRLTVL.

The genes are TRBV6-5 and TRBJ2-7; D not certain. The CDR3 totals 12 residues. V lost 7 bases and J lost 0, with 7 bases in between. The germline V gene has CDR1 MNHEY and CDR2 SVGAGI. The CDR3 is CASKIGSYEQYF. CDR3 nucleotide sequence: TGTGCCAGCAAGATCGGCTCCTACGAGCAGTACTTC.

The genes are TRBV4-3 and TRBJ2-7, with D perhaps matching TRBD2 (5 bases). The CDR3 length is 13 residues. V was trimmed by 0 bases and J by 7 bases, leaving 10 bases between them. From germline, CDR1 is LGHNA and CDR2 YSLEER. CDR3 in amino acids: CASSQDEGSEQYF. The CDR3 DNA reads TGCGCCAGCAGCCAAGATGAAGGGAGTGAGCAGTACTTC.

In this sample, this clone turned up a few times. In DNA form, the CDR3 reads TGCGCCAGCAGCCCCAGCCGGGGGGCGGGCTACAATGAGCAGTTCTTC. This sequence encodes CASSPSRGAGYNEQFF. The chain is built from TRBV4-3 and TRBJ2-1, with D perhaps TRBD2 (7 bases). CDR1 LGHNA and CDR2 YSLEER come from the germline V gene. V was shortened by 4 bases and J by 3 bases, with 16 bases between the two germline ends. The CDR3 consists of 16 residues.

The rearrangement joins TRBV18 to TRBJ2-7; 11 nucleotides line up with TRBD2. Trimming cost V 1 base and J 4 bases; bases outside gene matches: 9. The CDR3 covers 17 residues. Germline CDR1 is KGHSH and CDR2 is LQKENI. CDR3 in amino acids: CASSPRITSGGQYEQYF. The CDR3 coding sequence is TGTGCCAGCTCACCACGGATCACTAGCGGGGGACAATACGAGCAGTACTTC.

V gene TRBV18 combines with J gene TRBJ2-7; tentative D call: TRBD1 (6 bases). Germline V gene sequence: CDR1 KGHSH, CDR2 LQKENI. Trimming pared 4 bases from V and 2 bases from J, leaving 12 bases between. This CDR3 has 14 residues. CDR3 sequence (DNA): TGTGCCAGCTCACTACAGGACAGCGCCTACGAGCAGTACTTC. This encodes CASSLQDSAYEQYF.

This chain connects TRBV5-1 to TRBJ2-5; TRBD1 matches 8 bases. V lost 2 bases to trimming and J lost 5 bases; unmatched junction nucleotides: 11. Germline CDR1 is SGHRS and CDR2 is YFSETQ. The CDR3 loop spans 16 amino acids. CDR3: CASSFAPGGVGETQYF. CDR3 coding DNA: TGCGCCAGCAGCTTCGCCCCAGGGGGCGTGGGGGAGACCCAGTACTTC.

The chain uses TRBV27 and TRBJ2-3; TRBD2 matches at 7 bases. The CDR3 sequence is 16 residues long. CDR1 MNHEY and CDR2 SMNVEV come from the germline V gene (reference sequence). Losses at the gene ends were 0 bases for V and 2 bases for J; bases not matched to a gene: 5. CDR3 loop: CASSLSGGGITDTQYF. The CDR3 DNA sequence: TGTGCCAGCAGTTTATCTGGCGGGGGAATCACAGATACGCAGTATTTT.

The rearrangement uses TRBV7-2 and TRBJ2-6; D remains ambiguous. Trimming stripped 4 bases from V and 0 bases from J, with 4 bases between. The CDR3 is 14 amino acids. Germline V CDR1 and CDR2: SGHTA, FQGNSA. In DNA, the CDR3 is TGTGCCAGCAGCTGGGCCTCTGGGGCCAACGTCCTGACTTTC. Translation: CASSWASGANVLTF.